This T cell receptor beta chain originates from a study of regulatory T cells in long-lasting Graves disease. Time point of the sample: persistent/refractory GD, antithyroid drugs over 5 years with positive TRAb. The TCR library was made from RNA extracted from PBMCs. This CDR3 region has 13 residues. The V gene's germline CDR1 is ENHRY and CDR2 SYGVKD. With 7 bases removed from V and 4 bases from J, the gap between germline ends came to 13 bases. Building of the TCR beta libraries involved iRepertoire HTBI primers and Arm-PCR of CDR3 regions. MiXCR, applied by TCRdb to the multiplex PCR reads, yields one record per CDR3 protein. The table shows 700,000 or so distinct CDR3 sequences, with approximately 29% occurring only once. This clonotype was recorded a few times.

Here the sequenced sample was peripheral blood mononuclear cells (PBMCs), taken when the disease was refractory, from a patient treated with antithyroid drugs. The chain employs TRBV10-3 and TRBJ1-1, with a weak D call TRBD1 (5 bases). This sequence was found in a female donor with Graves disease. The CDR3: CAIKGIPGTEAFF. CDR3 DNA: TGTGCCATCAAGGGGATACCGGGCACTGAAGCTTTCTTT.